The source of this TCR beta chain is a study of T cells in Graves' hyperthyroidism and ophthalmopathy (dated by TCRdb to between 2018 and 2021). Background for the entire study: Peripheral blood samples were taken at initial diagnosis, before any treatment was given. After blood sampling, hyperthyroidism patients were treated with methimazole at a starting dose of 30 mg daily, and ophthalmopathy patients were treated with high-dose intravenous methylprednisolone. The paper describes TCR Vbeta CDR3 sequencing of 120 to 150 peripheral blood samples, made up of about 41 ophthalmopathy patients, some 80 hyperthyroidism patients and 17 progressor patients. Prospective prediction of ophthalmopathy was tested in an independent validation cohort consisting of roughly 19 hyperthyroidism patients and over 15 patients who later progressed to ophthalmopathy. To identify distinguishing TCR V-J signatures, a discovery cohort of around 98 patients was used, comprising roughly 45 with Graves' ophthalmopathy and approximately 57 with stable Graves' hyperthyroidism. Thyroid tissue and blood T-cell repertoires from more than 5 Graves' hyperthyroidism patients were also compared in the study. The 90 or so discovery patients were randomly split 7:3 into training and test sets. Points the paper makes about the study in general: No statistical method was used to set the sample size in advance, and investigators knew the group allocation. Most expanded thyroid clonotypes (frequency above 0.001) were also detected in blood, suggesting blood repertoires may reflect thyroid immune responses. In cross-validation, a model built on a 13 V-J signature told ophthalmopathy apart from stable hyperthyroidism with over 85% sensitivity and about 81% specificity, and in testing the same model reached 80%/75%. In validation, the model predicted progression to ophthalmopathy with over 65% sensitivity and less than 80% specificity, a median of roughly seven months before onset.

The CDR3 runs 14 amino acids, cysteine and phenylalanine included. The only DNA kept is the CDR3, 42 bases in frame from the first base. V is cut back by 4 bases and J by 7 bases, with 8 bases in the junction unmatched. CDR1 and CDR2 (SGDLS, YYNGEE) derive from the germline V gene. Stable Graves' hyperthyroidism was defined as the absence of progression to ophthalmopathy over 18 months of follow-up. Hyperthyroidism patients were newly diagnosed, had a disease duration of under 2 months, and were aged 18 to 65 years. The study excluded patients with uncontrolled infections, other autoimmune diseases, pregnancy or lactation. Diagnoses were established on the basis of clinical symptoms, serum thyroxine and TRAb, thyroid ultrasound, and orbital computed tomography. PBMCs were isolated from about 9.2 ml of fresh peripheral blood by Ficoll-Paque density gradient centrifugation. Total RNA was extracted using Trizol reagent, and RNA quality was assessed on an Agilent 2100 Bioanalyzer.

The TCR beta CDR3 regions were amplified from RNA transcripts. The TCR CDR3 was subjected to a first round of RT-PCR using the HTBI primer set and the Qiagen OneStep RT-PCR kit. Libraries were constructed in a second round of multiplex PCR, after which size selection and purification were performed. The libraries were sequenced on an Illumina HiSeq2000 using paired-end 100 bp reads. The authors processed their data as follows. SOAPnuke was used to process the raw data, throwing out any read that contained adapters or uncalled bases, had a mean Phred below 15, or lacked an exact constant-primer or identifier match. COPE v1.2.5 was used to merge the high-quality paired reads, and each unique nucleotide sequence was defined as a clonotype. MiTCR v1.1 was used to align clonotypes to the IMGT TRBV, TRBD and TRBJ reference segments. The analysis included only V-J combinations with a frequency above 0.0001, which together covered 99% to 99.2% of the repertoires. A TCS score was defined as the ratio between F50 (clonal expansion) and ExV (chaos), using BLOSUM62-based TCRdist between CDR3 peptides within each V-J. Welch's t-statistics and random forest reduced around 510 V-J features to under 15, which were used in a naive Bayes classifier (R e1071). Thyroid-blood repertoire similarity was quantified with the Morisita-Horn index. TCRdb handled the public reads itself, with Q25 trimming in fastp and clone calling in MiXCR, and kept productive beta chains. Entries are consolidated by CDR3 protein sequence, retaining the most common genes and DNA. These V and J calls rely on TCRdb rather than the paper's analysis. In this sample the table shows hundreds of thousands of distinct CDR3 sequences, 38% of which occur a single time. Clones ranked in the top ten supply 8.9% of the sample.

This clonotype was found many times. The antigen it recognizes is unknown. Within one base of it there is no much larger clone, and no base qualities were kept. Input material: blood. The sequence links TRBV9 to TRBJ1-5, and TRBD1 aligns with 7 junction nucleotides. The sequence was collected from a man between 18 and 35 years old with Graves' hyperthyroidism. The CDR3 is CASSFTGVGQPQHF. The nucleotide sequence is given as TGTGCCAGCAGCTTTACAGGGGTCGGCCAGCCCCAGCATTTT. Beyond the CDR3, the reference TRBV9 and TRBJ1-5 genes provide the residues; the full variable domain reads: DSGVTQTPKHLITATGQRVTLRCSPRSGDLSVYWYQQSLDQGLQFLIQYYNGEERAKGNILERFSAQQFPDLHSELNLSSLELGDSALYFCASSFTGVGQPQHFGDGTRLSIL.